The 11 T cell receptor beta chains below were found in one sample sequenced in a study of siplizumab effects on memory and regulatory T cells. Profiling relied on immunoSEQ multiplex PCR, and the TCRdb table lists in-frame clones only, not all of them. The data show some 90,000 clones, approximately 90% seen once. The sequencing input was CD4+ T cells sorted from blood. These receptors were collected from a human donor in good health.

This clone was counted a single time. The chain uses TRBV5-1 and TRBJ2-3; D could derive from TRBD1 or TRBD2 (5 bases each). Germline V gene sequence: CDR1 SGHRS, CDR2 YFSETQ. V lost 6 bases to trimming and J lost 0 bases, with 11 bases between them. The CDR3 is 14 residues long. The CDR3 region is CASNPGLSTDTQYF. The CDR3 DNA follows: TGCGCCAGCAACCCGGGGCTTAGCACAGATACGCAGTATTTT.

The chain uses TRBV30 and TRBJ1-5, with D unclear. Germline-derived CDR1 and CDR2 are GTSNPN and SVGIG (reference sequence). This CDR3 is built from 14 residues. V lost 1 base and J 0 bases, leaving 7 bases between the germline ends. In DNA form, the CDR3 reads TGTGCCTGGAGTGCACCATATAGCAATCAGCCCCAGCATTTT. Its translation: CAWSAPYSNQPQHF.

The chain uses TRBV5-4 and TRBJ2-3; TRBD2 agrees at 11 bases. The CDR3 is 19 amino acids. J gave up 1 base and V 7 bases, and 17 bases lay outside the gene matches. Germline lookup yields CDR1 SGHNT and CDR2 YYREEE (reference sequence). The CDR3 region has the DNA TGTGCCAGCTTACGCGGCGGGGTAGCGGGAGGGCCAGGCACAGATACGCAGTATTTT. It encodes CASLRGGVAGGPGTDTQYF.

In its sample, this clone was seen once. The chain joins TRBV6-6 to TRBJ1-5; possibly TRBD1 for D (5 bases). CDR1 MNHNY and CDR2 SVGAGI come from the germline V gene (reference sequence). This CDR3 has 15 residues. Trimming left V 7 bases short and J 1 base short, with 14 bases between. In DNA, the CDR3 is TGTGCCAGCAATCGCGGGGCAGGGAGCAATCAGCCCCAGCATTTT. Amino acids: CASNRGAGSNQPQHF.

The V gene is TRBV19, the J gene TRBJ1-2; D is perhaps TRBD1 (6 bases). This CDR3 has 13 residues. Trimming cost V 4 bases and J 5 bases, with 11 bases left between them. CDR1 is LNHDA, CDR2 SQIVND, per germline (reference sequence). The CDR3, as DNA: TGTGCCAGTAGTACAGGACAGCGGTATGGCTACACCTTC. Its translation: CASSTGQRYGYTF. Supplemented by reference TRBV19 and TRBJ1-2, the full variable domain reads DGGITQSPKYLFRKEGQNVTLSCEQNLNHDAMYWYRQDPGQGLRLIYYSQIVNDFQKGDIAEGYSVSREKKESFPLTVTSAQKNPTAFYLCASSTGQRYGYTFGSGTRLTVV.

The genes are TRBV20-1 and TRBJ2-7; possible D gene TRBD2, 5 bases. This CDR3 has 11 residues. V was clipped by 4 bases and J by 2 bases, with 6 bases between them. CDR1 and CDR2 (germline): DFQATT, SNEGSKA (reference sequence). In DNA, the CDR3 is TGCAGTGCTACCGGGGCCTACGAGCAGTACTTC. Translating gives CSATGAYEQYF.

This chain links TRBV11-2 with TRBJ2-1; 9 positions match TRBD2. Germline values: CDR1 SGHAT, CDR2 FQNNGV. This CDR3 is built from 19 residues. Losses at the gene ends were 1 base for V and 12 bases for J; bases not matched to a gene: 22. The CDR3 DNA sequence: TGTGCCAGCAGCTTAGCCCGGAATCTGGGGCGGGAGGGCCATCATGGGCAGTTCTTC. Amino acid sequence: CASSLARNLGREGHHGQFF. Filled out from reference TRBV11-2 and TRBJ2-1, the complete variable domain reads EAGVAQSPRYKIIEKRQSVAFWCNPISGHATLYWYQQILGQGPKLLIQFQNNGVVDDSQLPKDRFSAERLKGVDSTLKIQPAKLEDSAVYLCASSLARNLGREGHHGQFFGPGTRLTVL.

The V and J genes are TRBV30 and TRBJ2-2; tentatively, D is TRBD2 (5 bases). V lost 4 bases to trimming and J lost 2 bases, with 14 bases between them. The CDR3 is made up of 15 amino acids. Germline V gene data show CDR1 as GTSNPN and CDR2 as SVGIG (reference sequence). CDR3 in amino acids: CAWTPWTRNTGELFF. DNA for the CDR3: TGTGCCTGGACCCCTTGGACTCGCAACACCGGGGAGCTGTTTTTT.

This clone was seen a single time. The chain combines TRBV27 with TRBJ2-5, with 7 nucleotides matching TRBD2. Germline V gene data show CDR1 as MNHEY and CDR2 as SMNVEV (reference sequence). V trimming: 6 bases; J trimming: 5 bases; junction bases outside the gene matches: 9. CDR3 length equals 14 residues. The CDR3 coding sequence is TGTGCCAGCAGCATTGGGAGGGCGGGGGAGACCCAGTACTTC. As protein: CASSIGRAGETQYF.

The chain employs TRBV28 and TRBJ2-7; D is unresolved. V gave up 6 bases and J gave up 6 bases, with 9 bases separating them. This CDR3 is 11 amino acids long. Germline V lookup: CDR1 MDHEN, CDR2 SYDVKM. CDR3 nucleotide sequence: TGTGCCAGCAGGAGCTGGGGCGAGCAGTACTTC. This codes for CASRSWGEQYF.

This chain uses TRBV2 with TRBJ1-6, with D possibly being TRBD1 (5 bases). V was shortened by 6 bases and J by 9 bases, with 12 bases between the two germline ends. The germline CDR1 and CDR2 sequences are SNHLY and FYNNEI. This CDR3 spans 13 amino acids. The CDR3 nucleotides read TGTGCCAGCAGACGGGACTTCGGTTCACCCCTCCACTTT. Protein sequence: CASRRDFGSPLHF.